What follows are 30 T cell receptor beta chains derived from one specimen sequenced in a study of blood T cell repertoires in COVID-19 (dated by TCRdb to about 2020). The library was generated by the immunoSEQ multiplex PCR assay. TCRdb re-hosts the immuneACCESS table, in-frame sequences only. Its copies lack some clones; in the studies checked, an unresolved V gene accounts for under half of them, and the cause for the rest is not known. The sample profile shows roughly 220,000 clones; roughly nine tenths of them were found once. The top ten constitute under 4% of the sample. Sequenced sample: PBMCs or T cells enriched from blood (not recorded which). These receptors originate from a woman aged 18-29 years in a cohort exposed to, infected with or recovered from COVID-19 (not recorded which).

The chain combines TRBV9 with TRBJ2-2; D unclear. CDR3 length: 16 amino acids. The V gene lost 0 bases and the J gene lost 6 bases, with 15 bases spanning the gap. CDR1 is SGDLS, CDR2 YYNGEE, per germline. The CDR3: CASSVDVTGIAGELFF. The CDR3 DNA is TGTGCCAGCAGCGTAGACGTTACCGGTATCGCCGGGGAGCTGTTTTTT.

The rearrangement uses TRBV6-5 and TRBJ1-1; D ambiguous. The CDR3 totals 14 residues. V gave up 6 bases and J gave up 1 base, with 12 bases separating them. Germline-derived CDR1 and CDR2 are MNHEY and SVGAGI. CDR3 sequence (DNA): TGTGCCAGCAGGAGTGGGAGTTGGAACACTGAAGCTTTCTTT. Translated: CASRSGSWNTEAFF.

J is TRBJ1-1 and V is TRBV27; possible D gene TRBD1, 5 bases. CDR3 size: 14 residues. Trimming removed 7 bases from V and 1 base from J, with 13 bases in between. Germline V gene lookup returns CDR1 MNHEY and CDR2 SMNVEV (reference sequence). The CDR3 nucleotides are TGTGCCAGCACCACAGGCTTGGGGAACACTGAAGCTTTCTTT. Its translation: CASTTGLGNTEAFF.

The V gene is TRBV6-5, the J gene TRBJ1-5, with 9 bases identical to TRBD1. Germline V gene sequence: CDR1 MNHEY, CDR2 SVGAGI. V trimming: 6 bases; J trimming: 4 bases; junction bases outside the gene matches: 4. This CDR3 region has 14 residues. DNA of the CDR3: TGTGCCAGCAGAAAGACAGGGGGTAATCAGCCCCAGCATTTT. It specifies CASRKTGGNQPQHF.

The chain is built from TRBV11-2 and TRBJ2-3, with no clear D. CDR1 SGHAT and CDR2 FQNNGV come from the germline V gene. Trimming removed 5 bases at V and 4 bases at J, with 7 bases between. The CDR3 is made up of 12 amino acids. As DNA, the CDR3 is TGTGCCAGCAGCATAACAGCAGATACGCAGTATTTT. This encodes CASSITADTQYF.

This clone showed up just a few times. The chain carries TRBV7-8 and TRBJ1-2; D is ambiguous. CDR3 size: 13 residues. Germline-derived CDR1 and CDR2 are SGHVS and FQNEAQ. Deletions cut 5 bases from V and 8 bases from J, with 15 bases between. The CDR3 is CASSPGASLGYTF. The CDR3 bases are TGTGCCAGCAGCCCTGGAGCCAGTTTGGGCTACACCTTC. Filled out from reference TRBV7-8 and TRBJ1-2, the complete variable domain reads GAGVSQSPRYKVAKRGQDVALRCDPISGHVSLFWYQQALGQGPEFLTYFQNEAQLDKSGLPSDRFFAERPEGSVSTLKIQRTQQEDSAVYLCASSPGASLGYTFGSGTRLTVV.

This sequence joins TRBV7-8 and TRBJ2-7; TRBD1 might be the D (6 bases). The CDR3 is 15 residues long. V was cut by 5 bases and J by 4 bases, with 18 bases left in between. Germline assignment: CDR1 SGHVS and CDR2 FQNEAQ. The CDR3 protein is CASSNLGAPLYEQYF. The CDR3 DNA is TGTGCCAGCAGCAACCTGGGGGCACCGTTGTACGAGCAGTACTTC.

The chain recombines TRBV7-8 with TRBJ1-5; TRBD1 matches at 8 bases. The CDR3 length is 16 residues. The germline V gene encodes CDR1 SGHVS and CDR2 FQNEAQ. Unmatched junction bases numbered 3, after V lost 1 base and J lost 1 base. This CDR3 reads CASSLGTGRSNQPQHF. The DNA for the CDR3 is TGTGCCAGCAGCTTAGGGACAGGGAGGAGCAATCAGCCCCAGCATTTT.

The chain employs TRBV4-2 and TRBJ1-4; 7 bases map to TRBD1. This CDR3 has 13 residues. V lost 5 bases to trimming and J lost 7 bases; unmatched junction nucleotides: 4. Germline loops: CDR1 LGHNA, CDR2 YNFKEQ. CDR3 nucleotide sequence: TGTGCCAGCAGCGGGACAGTAGGTGAAAAACTGTTTTTT. The encoded protein is CASSGTVGEKLFF.

The chain couples TRBV7-9 to TRBJ1-1; D is undetermined. Trimming left V 5 bases short and J 11 bases short, with 21 bases between. The CDR3 is 14 residues long. CDR1 SEHNR and CDR2 FQNEAQ come from the germline V gene (reference sequence). The CDR3 protein is CASSLLFGMPGAFF. In DNA, the CDR3 is TGTGCCAGCAGCCTCCTATTCGGAATGCCGGGGGCTTTCTTT.

The gene calls are TRBV2 and TRBJ1-5; D call uncertain. Trimming shortened V by 5 bases and J by 6 bases, and 14 bases separated the two germline ends. Per the germline V gene, CDR1 is SNHLY and CDR2 is FYNNEI. The length of the CDR3 is 14 residues. Here the CDR3 DNA reads TGTGCCAGCAGTAACCAGGAAGGTATTCAGCCCCAGCATTTT. Its protein product is CASSNQEGIQPQHF.

The chain carries TRBV5-1 and TRBJ2-3; 9 positions match TRBD2. V trimming: 4 bases; J trimming: 6 bases; junction bases outside the gene matches: 6. Germline loops: CDR1 SGHRS, CDR2 YFSETQ. The CDR3 is 14 residues long. As DNA, the CDR3 is TGCGCCAGCAGCCTAGCGGGAATTGACGATACGCAGTATTTT. Encoded protein: CASSLAGIDDTQYF.

The chain recombines TRBV9 with TRBJ1-2; 9 positions agree with TRBD1. The CDR3 is made up of 16 amino acids. V trimming: 3 bases; J trimming: 0 bases; junction bases outside the gene matches: 6. The germline gives CDR1 SGDLS, CDR2 YYNGEE. The CDR3 spells CASSEIRDRANYGYTF. CDR3 in DNA: TGTGCCAGCAGCGAGATCCGGGACAGGGCTAACTATGGCTACACCTTC.

V is TRBV14 and J is TRBJ1-2, with D uncertain. With 0 bases removed from V and 3 bases from J, the gap between germline ends came to 5 bases. CDR1 SGHDN and CDR2 FVKESK come from the germline V gene. The CDR3 sequence is 13 residues long. CDR3 region: CASSQDRHYGYTF. In DNA form, the CDR3 reads TGTGCCAGCAGCCAAGACAGGCACTATGGCTACACCTTC.

CDR3: CASSSDRDTEAFF. DNA for the CDR3: TGCGCCAGCAGCTCCGACAGGGACACTGAAGCTTTCTTT. The rearrangement uses TRBV5-1 and TRBJ1-1, with TRBD1 matching over 7 bases. This CDR3 has 13 residues. Looked up from germline, CDR1 is SGHRS and CDR2 is YFSETQ. J lost 3 bases, V lost 3 bases, and 2 bases had no gene match.

This chain links TRBV5-5 with TRBJ1-1; D call uncertain. CDR1 and CDR2 from the germline V gene are SGHKS and YYEKEE (reference sequence). The CDR3 extends over 15 amino acids. Trimming pared 3 bases from V and 1 base from J, leaving 13 bases between. The CDR3 is CASSSQPGGNTEAFF. CDR3 DNA: TGTGCCAGCAGCTCACAACCGGGTGGGAACACTGAAGCTTTCTTT.

The rearrangement joins TRBV7-9 to TRBJ2-1; D perhaps matches TRBD1 (5 bases). CDR3 length: 14 amino acids. Germline V gene sequence: CDR1 SEHNR, CDR2 FQNEAQ (reference sequence). V was clipped by 5 bases and J by 1 base, with 9 bases between them. In DNA, the CDR3 is TGTGCCAGCAGCCCCACAGGTTCCTACAATGAGCAGTTCTTC. The encoded protein is CASSPTGSYNEQFF.

DNA of the CDR3: TGTGCCAGCAGTTTCCTTTCCAACTCATATGGCTACACCTTC. Its protein product is CASSFLSNSYGYTF. The rearrangement links TRBV28 to TRBJ1-2; D unresolved. V was pared by 3 bases and J by 5 bases, with 13 bases between. The CDR3 has 14 amino acids. Germline CDR1 reads MDHEN; CDR2 reads SYDVKM.

The J gene is TRBJ1-1, the V gene TRBV2; D gene uncertain. With 1 base removed from V and 0 bases from J, the gap between germline ends came to 12 bases. This CDR3 spans 16 amino acids. Germline lookup yields CDR1 SNHLY and CDR2 FYNNEI. The DNA for the CDR3 is TGTGCCAGCAGTGAAGAGGCGGGCAGTTTGAACACTGAAGCTTTCTTT. Translation: CASSEEAGSLNTEAFF.

J is TRBJ1-5 and V is TRBV3-1 (or the pseudogene TRBV3-2); tentative D call: TRBD1 (5 bases). The CDR3 runs to 16 residues. Germline V gene lookup returns CDR1 LGHDT and CDR2 YNNKEL (reference sequence). Deletions cut 1 base from V and 2 bases from J, with 12 bases between. The CDR3 region is CASSQAGGGRNQPQHF. DNA of the CDR3: TGTGCCAGCAGCCAAGCGGGGGGAGGTCGCAATCAGCCCCAGCATTTT.

The chain combines TRBV7-9 with TRBJ1-1; no reliable D call. The CDR3 is 12 residues long. The V gene's germline CDR1 is SEHNR and CDR2 FQNEAQ (reference sequence). Trimming took off 7 bases at V and 5 bases at J, with 11 bases between the two ends. The CDR3 is CASTLGRTEAFF. In DNA form, the CDR3 reads TGTGCCAGCACCCTAGGTCGTACTGAAGCTTTCTTT.

V is TRBV19 and J is TRBJ2-7, with 8 bases matching TRBD1. Germline CDR1 reads LNHDA; CDR2 reads SQIVND (reference sequence). Unmatched junction bases numbered 14, after V lost 7 bases and J lost 6 bases. The CDR3 contains 15 residues. The CDR3 reads CASTGSGAGGFEQYF. CDR3 sequence (DNA): TGTGCCAGTACTGGGTCCGGGGCAGGGGGCTTCGAGCAGTACTTC.

The chain couples TRBV25-1 to TRBJ2-5; D unclear. Germline V gene sequence: CDR1 MGHDK, CDR2 SYGVNS. This CDR3 contains 12 residues. V shed 7 bases and J shed 3 bases, with 9 bases lying between them. This chain's CDR3 is CASMSVEETQYF. DNA for the CDR3: TGTGCCAGCATGAGCGTAGAAGAGACCCAGTACTTC.

The chain has TRBV25-1 and TRBJ2-2, with a weak D call TRBD2 (6 bases). The CDR3 covers 12 residues. V was pared by 9 bases and J by 4 bases, with 9 bases between. The V gene's germline CDR1 is MGHDK and CDR2 SYGVNS. In DNA form, the CDR3 reads TGTGCCAGTTATAGCGGCACCGGGGAGCTGTTTTTT. Protein: CASYSGTGELFF. The whole variable domain, remainder taken from reference TRBV25-1 and TRBJ2-2, is EADIYQTPRYLVIGTGKKITLECSQTMGHDKMYWYQQDPGMELHLIHYSYGVNSTEKGDLSSESTVSRIRTEHFPLTLESARPSHTSQYLCASYSGTGELFFGEGSRLTVL.

This clone was found a few times. The V call is TRBV6-1, the J call TRBJ1-1; D is ambiguous. V was clipped by 3 bases and J by 1 base, with 9 bases between them. CDR3 size: 14 residues. The germline V gene has CDR1 MNHNS and CDR2 SASEGT. In DNA form, the CDR3 reads TGTGCCAGCAGTGAGGGCAGTGAGAACACTGAAGCTTTCTTT. It encodes CASSEGSENTEAFF.

V and J are TRBV10-2 and TRBJ1-4, with a tentative D call TRBD1 (6 bases). V lost 8 bases, J lost 0 bases, and 13 bases lay in between. Looked up from germline, CDR1 is WSHSY and CDR2 is SAAADI. This CDR3 region has 15 residues. The CDR3 region is CASRTGRSTNEKLFF. CDR3 in DNA: TGCGCCAGCCGCACAGGGCGATCAACTAATGAAAAACTGTTTTTT.

This clone was observed a handful of times. The CDR3 bases are TGTGCCAGCAGAGTGGCAGGGTACTATGGCTACACCTTC. Encoded protein: CASRVAGYYGYTF. The chain links TRBV6-4 to TRBJ1-2; tentatively, D is TRBD1 (5 bases). Germline V gives CDR1 MRHNA, CDR2 SNTAGT. Trimming took off 6 bases at V and 3 bases at J, with 11 bases between the two ends. This CDR3 comprises 13 residues.

This rearrangement joins TRBV18 to TRBJ1-2; TRBD1 might be the D (6 bases). Trimming shortened V by 2 bases and J by 4 bases, and 11 bases separated the two germline ends. The germline gives CDR1 KGHSH, CDR2 LQKENI. This CDR3 is built from 14 residues. CDR3 nucleotides: TGTGCCAGCTCACCAAGTCAGGGGACCTATGGCTACACCTTC. It encodes CASSPSQGTYGYTF.

In DNA form, the CDR3 reads TGTGCCAGCAGCCAAGCGACCGGGACTAGCGGGCACGAGCAGTACTTC. Amino acids: CASSQATGTSGHEQYF. The chain links TRBV3-1 (or the pseudogene TRBV3-2) to TRBJ2-7, with TRBD2 identical over 12 bases. This CDR3 has 16 amino acids. Trimming cost V 1 base and J 5 bases; bases outside gene matches: 6. Germline V gene sequence: CDR1 LGHDT, CDR2 YNNKEL (reference sequence).

The J gene is TRBJ2-7, the V gene TRBV14, with 10 bases aligning to TRBD2. V shed 4 bases and J 5 bases; nucleotides not matched to a gene: 8. This CDR3 is built from 15 residues. Per the germline V gene, CDR1 is SGHDN and CDR2 is FVKESK. CDR3 sequence reads: CASSPIAGGSHEQYF. The CDR3 DNA sequence: TGTGCCAGCAGCCCCATAGCGGGAGGTTCCCACGAGCAGTACTTC.